These 27 T cell receptor beta chains were all obtained from the same sample, sequenced in a study of blood T cell repertoires in COVID-19. Libraries were prepared by immunoSEQ multiplex PCR; TCRdb keeps only in-frame clonotypes and omits some of them. The sample holds about 480,000 clones, roughly nine tenths seen once. The sample comprised PBMCs or T cells enriched from blood (not recorded which). The receptor source for this set is a woman aged 60-70 years who had recovered from COVID-19.

This clone has a single count. The chain has TRBV30 and TRBJ1-2; D perhaps matches TRBD1 (5 bases). This CDR3 is 13 amino acids long. The germline V gene encodes CDR1 GTSNPN and CDR2 SVGIG (reference sequence). V dropped 3 bases and J dropped 8 bases, with 16 bases sitting between them. The CDR3, as DNA: TGTGCCTGGAGCTGGGGGGACCTAGGGGGCTACACCTTC. Residues: CAWSWGDLGGYTF.

This chain joins TRBV19 and TRBJ1-2; D ambiguous. This CDR3 is 13 amino acids long. Germline V lookup: CDR1 LNHDA, CDR2 SQIVND (reference sequence). Trimming took 7 bases from V and 4 from J, leaving 13 bases between them. The CDR3 DNA reads as TGTGCCAGTACTCGGAGCAGTACCTATGGCTACACCTTC. Protein: CASTRSSTYGYTF.

V usage is TRBV30 and J usage is TRBJ2-7; D is perhaps TRBD1 (5 bases). The CDR3 covers 11 residues. CDR1 GTSNPN and CDR2 SVGIG come from the germline V gene (reference sequence). DNA of the CDR3: TGTGCCTGGAGTAGGGGATCACAACAGGAGGTC. It yields the protein CAWSRGSQQEV.

The chain joins TRBV25-1 to TRBJ1-3; D call uncertain. The ends were cut back, 3 bases at V and 9 bases at J, with 21 bases in the middle. The CDR3 is made up of 16 amino acids. Germline loops: CDR1 MGHDK, CDR2 SYGVNS. DNA for the CDR3: TGTGCCAGCAGTGAGAGTTTGGGTTCGGGAAAAGGCACCATATATTTT. This encodes CASSESLGSGKGTIYF. Drawing the rest from reference TRBV25-1 and TRBJ1-3, the complete variable domain is EADIYQTPRYLVIGTGKKITLECSQTMGHDKMYWYQQDPGMELHLIHYSYGVNSTEKGDLSSESTVSRIRTEHFPLTLESARPSHTSQYLCASSESLGSGKGTIYFGEGSWLTVV.

This clone has just a few counts. The chain links TRBV19 to TRBJ1-6, with TRBD1 matching 9 bases. The germline CDR1 and CDR2 sequences are LNHDA and SQIVND (reference sequence). V was clipped by 5 bases and J by 4 bases; unmatched bases: 6. CDR3 length: 16 amino acids. CDR3 sequence: CASSDGQGRYNSPLHF. The CDR3 DNA sequence: TGTGCCAGTAGTGATGGACAGGGGCGTTATAATTCACCCCTCCACTTT.

This rearrangement joins TRBV9 to TRBJ1-4, with TRBD1 matching 7 bases. Trimming at V came to 4 bases and at J to 7 bases, leaving 13 bases not matched to a gene. The CDR3 has 16 amino acids. Germline V gene data show CDR1 as SGDLS and CDR2 as YYNGEE. The CDR3 sequence is CASSPRNPGGREKLFF. The CDR3 bases are TGTGCCAGCAGCCCACGAAACCCAGGGGGTCGTGAAAAACTGTTTTTT.

The CDR3 is CASSFSYTGGYEQYF. In DNA form, the CDR3 reads TGCGCCAGCAGCTTTTCGTACACAGGGGGCTACGAGCAGTACTTC. The chain joins TRBV5-1 to TRBJ2-7, with TRBD1 identical over 8 bases. This CDR3 region has 15 residues. J was trimmed by 3 bases and V by 2 bases; bases with no gene match: 7. Germline V CDR1 and CDR2: SGHRS, YFSETQ.

This clone has a handful of counts. J is TRBJ1-5 and V is TRBV18; D is possibly TRBD1 (5 bases). The CDR3 length is 13 residues. With 3 bases removed from V and 7 bases from J, the gap between germline ends came to 10 bases. In germline, CDR1 is KGHSH, CDR2 LQKENI. The CDR3: CASSPSGDQPQHF. The CDR3 DNA sequence: TGTGCCAGCTCACCTTCGGGGGACCAGCCCCAGCATTTT. Looking up the rest from reference TRBV18 and TRBJ1-5 gives the full variable domain: NAGVMQNPRHLVRRRGQEARLRCSPMKGHSHVYWYRQLPEEGLKFMVYLQKENIIDESGMPKERFSAEFPKEGPSILRIQQVVRGDSAAYFCASSPSGDQPQHFGDGTRLSIL.

This rearrangement joins TRBV7-2 to TRBJ2-1, with 9 bases that match TRBD2. V lost 5 bases and J lost 4; bases outside the gene matches: 6. This CDR3 has 15 amino acids. From germline, CDR1 is SGHTA and CDR2 FQGNSA. CDR3 in amino acids: CASSSTLAGYNEQFF. The CDR3 DNA sequence: TGTGCCAGCAGCAGTACCCTAGCGGGGTACAATGAGCAGTTCTTC. The complete variable domain, with remaining parts taken from reference TRBV7-2 and TRBJ2-1, reads GAGVSQSPSNKVTEKGKDVELRCDPISGHTALYWYRQSLGQGLEFLIYFQGNSAPDKSGLPSDRFSAERTGGSVSTLTIQRTQQEDSAVYLCASSSTLAGYNEQFFGPGTRLTVL.

The gene calls are TRBV4-1 and TRBJ1-5; D ambiguous. The CDR3 sequence is 18 residues long. Trimming cost V 0 bases and J 0 bases, with 15 bases left between them. The germline gives CDR1 MGHRA, CDR2 YSYEKL. The CDR3 reads CASSQERFERNSNQPQHF. The DNA of the CDR3 is TGCGCCAGCAGCCAAGAGAGGTTCGAGCGAAATAGCAATCAGCCCCAGCATTTT.

The genes are TRBV10-3 and TRBJ1-2; weak D call: TRBD1 (6 bases). Germline CDR1 and CDR2: ENHRY and SYGVKD. This CDR3 comprises 14 residues. V gave up 6 bases and J gave up 6 bases, with 17 bases separating them. The CDR3: CAISPRGGVDGYTF. In DNA form, the CDR3 reads TGTGCCATCAGCCCTAGGGGGGGCGTAGATGGCTACACCTTC.

The V gene is TRBV11-3, the J gene TRBJ1-2, with D uncertain. Trimming took off 5 bases at V and 5 bases at J, with 12 bases between the two ends. CDR1 is SGHNT, CDR2 YENEEA, per germline. The CDR3 loop spans 13 amino acids. This CDR3 reads CASSGRQLYGYTF. CDR3 nucleotides: TGTGCCAGCAGCGGGAGGCAGCTGTATGGCTACACCTTC.

This clone was found a few times. The rearrangement joins TRBV9 to TRBJ1-5; 10 bases match TRBD1. V was clipped by 4 bases and J by 5 bases; unmatched bases: 6. CDR1 and CDR2 (germline): SGDLS, YYNGEE. This CDR3 comprises 15 residues. The CDR3 protein is CASSLDGTGDQPQHF. The DNA for the CDR3 is TGTGCCAGCAGCTTGGACGGGACAGGGGATCAGCCCCAGCATTTT.

This clone was detected only once. The chain carries TRBV11-2 and TRBJ1-1; D is unclear. CDR1 is SGHAT and CDR2 is FQNNGV in the germline V gene. The V and J ends lost 3 bases and 2 bases respectively, with 7 bases between them. The CDR3 runs 13 residues. CDR3 DNA sequence: TGTGCCAGCAGCTTCATGAGTAACACTGAAGCTTTCTTT. Its translation: CASSFMSNTEAFF.

The V gene is TRBV11-2, the J gene TRBJ1-1; D perhaps matches TRBD1 (6 bases). The CDR3 consists of 15 residues. V shed 5 bases and J shed 3 bases, with 16 bases lying between them. In germline, CDR1 is SGHAT, CDR2 FQNNGV. The CDR3: CASSPGGGEYTEAFF. The CDR3 DNA reads TGTGCCAGCAGCCCGGGTGGGGGCGAGTACACTGAAGCTTTCTTT.

This chain joins TRBV6-1 and TRBJ2-6, with D tentatively TRBD1 (5 bases). The CDR3 spans 15 residues. The germline V gene has CDR1 MNHNS and CDR2 SASEGT. Trimming removed 3 bases from V and 2 bases from J, with 8 bases in between. The CDR3 protein is CASSEIRAGANVLTF. CDR3 DNA: TGTGCCAGCAGTGAGATCAGGGCTGGGGCCAACGTCCTGACTTTC.

The CDR3, as DNA: TGTGCCAGCAGCTTGGGTTGGGGGCTTGGTGGCGACACTGAAGCTTTCTTT. Encoded protein: CASSLGWGLGGDTEAFF. The V call is TRBV11-2, the J call TRBJ1-1; D is possibly TRBD1 (6 bases). The V end was cut by 3 bases, the J end by 3 bases, with 20 bases between. The CDR3 contains 17 residues. Germline assignment: CDR1 SGHAT and CDR2 FQNNGV.

This clone has only one observation. This chain connects TRBV4-2 to TRBJ2-4, with D perhaps TRBD2 (6 bases). The CDR3 has 17 residues. The germline V gene encodes CDR1 LGHNA and CDR2 YNFKEQ. Trimming pared 0 bases from V and 8 bases from J, leaving 20 bases between. The CDR3: CASSQDTAEGPLDIQYF. In nucleotides, the CDR3 is TGTGCCAGCAGCCAAGATACGGCGGAGGGGCCTCTGGACATTCAGTACTTC.

This sequence joins TRBV2 and TRBJ1-3; a possible D gene is TRBD1 (5 bases). V lost 4 bases and J 6 bases, leaving 13 bases between the germline ends. This CDR3 has 14 amino acids. Germline V gene data show CDR1 as SNHLY and CDR2 as FYNNEI. The CDR3 here is CASSVRQGENTIYF. CDR3 nucleotides: TGTGCCAGCAGTGTTCGTCAGGGTGAAAACACCATATATTTT. The complete variable domain, with remaining parts taken from reference TRBV2 and TRBJ1-3, reads EPEVTQTPSHQVTQMGQEVILRCVPISNHLYFYWYRQILGQKVEFLVSFYNNEISEKSEIFDDQFSVERPDGSNFTLKIRSTKLEDSAMYFCASSVRQGENTIYFGEGSWLTVV.

This clone has only one observation. The chain has TRBV3-1 (or the pseudogene TRBV3-2) and TRBJ1-1; 8 nucleotides line up with TRBD1. The CDR3 has 14 residues. The germline gives CDR1 LGHDT, CDR2 YNNKEL (reference sequence). The junction had 9 bases not matched to a gene; V was cut back by 11 bases and J by 1 base. CDR3 in amino acids: CALTGGSGNTEAFF. Here the CDR3 DNA reads TGTGCCTTAACAGGGGGATCGGGGAACACTGAAGCTTTCTTT.

The chain has TRBV4-1 and TRBJ2-7; 7 bases fit TRBD1. CDR1 is MGHRA and CDR2 is YSYEKL in the germline V gene. CDR3 length: 17 residues. Trimming took 0 bases from V and 2 from J; bases not matched to a gene: 10. Here the CDR3 reads CASSQEGVGTETYEQYF. The CDR3 DNA sequence: TGCGCCAGCAGCCAAGAAGGTGTGGGGACAGAGACCTACGAGCAGTACTTC.

The CDR3 DNA reads as TGCAGCGTTGCTTTTATCTCTGGAAACACCATATATTTT. This translates into CSVAFISGNTIYF. V usage is TRBV29-1 and J usage is TRBJ1-3; D is undetermined. The germline gives CDR1 SQVTM, CDR2 ANQGSEA. Trimming left V 4 bases short and J 0 bases short, with 7 bases between. CDR3 size: 13 residues. Using reference TRBV29-1 and TRBJ1-3 for the parts outside the CDR3, the full variable domain is SAVISQKPSRDICQRGTSLTIQCQVDSQVTMMFWYRQQPGQSLTLIATANQGSEATYESGFVIDKFPISRPNLTFSTLTVSNMSPEDSSIYLCSVAFISGNTIYFGEGSWLTVV.

V and J are TRBV9 and TRBJ1-1; D may be TRBD1 (6 bases). The V and J ends lost 4 bases and 3 bases respectively, with 16 bases between them. In germline, CDR1 is SGDLS, CDR2 YYNGEE. This CDR3 contains 15 residues. The CDR3 loop is CASSPEGSGDTEAFF. The CDR3 nucleotides are TGTGCCAGCAGCCCCGAAGGGTCAGGGGACACTGAAGCTTTCTTT.

The chain combines TRBV6-5 with TRBJ2-7; 7 positions match TRBD1. CDR1 is MNHEY and CDR2 is SVGAGI in the germline V gene. Trimming took 5 bases from V and 5 from J; bases not matched to a gene: 6. There are 13 residues in the CDR3. CDR3 nucleotide sequence: TGTGCCAGCAGTCGACAGGGTAGCCACGAGCAGTACGTC. As protein: CASSRQGSHEQYV.

The rearrangement links TRBV10-3 to TRBJ2-3, with TRBD2 matching 7 bases. Germline V gives CDR1 ENHRY, CDR2 SYGVKD. CDR3 length: 15 residues. Germline trimming cut 6 bases from V and 2 bases from J; bases unmatched to any gene: 8. The CDR3 DNA follows: TGTGCCATCAGAGATAGCGGGCCACTCACAGATACGCAGTATTTT. Encoded protein: CAIRDSGPLTDTQYF.

The chain recombines TRBV19 with TRBJ1-2; possible D gene TRBD1, 6 bases. The V gene lost 7 bases and the J gene lost 3 bases, with 18 bases spanning the gap. The CDR3 runs to 15 residues. The germline CDR1 and CDR2 sequences are LNHDA and SQIVND (reference sequence). The CDR3 DNA reads as TGTGCCAGTACCGTCTTCACAGGGCCCGACTATGGCTACACCTTC. Translated: CASTVFTGPDYGYTF.

This chain connects TRBV28 to TRBJ1-4; 7 bases are a match to TRBD1. CDR3 length: 15 residues. The trim removed 5 bases at V and 8 bases at J, leaving 11 bases unmatched. The germline gives CDR1 MDHEN, CDR2 SYDVKM. CDR3: CASSTPDRVREKLFF. The CDR3 DNA sequence: TGTGCCAGCAGTACCCCCGACAGGGTAAGGGAAAAACTGTTTTTT.